This TCR beta chain appears in the sequencing data of a study of cytomegalovirus exposure and HLA in healthy donors. Whole-study findings and limits: As a later analysis revealed, most CMV-associated TCR beta chains appeared HLA-restricted.

V lost 5 bases, J lost 0 bases, and 5 bases stayed unmatched. The CDR3 loop spans 16 amino acids. Germline V lookup: CDR1 MNHEY, CDR2 SMNVEV (reference sequence). To note about this clone: As yet, its antigen is unknown.

13 Jbeta primers and 60 Vbeta primers were used for the PCR. TCRdb's table, derived via immunoSEQ multiplex PCR, lists solely in-frame clones and lacks some. Among 200,000 to 250,000 clones listed, approximately 81% were seen once. Material for sequencing was PBMCs. The TCR comes from a human donor in good health. The chain has TRBV27 and TRBJ1-1, with 11 bases matching TRBD1. CDR3 sequence: CASSPWTGGMNTEAFF. As DNA, the CDR3 is TGTGCCAGCAGTCCATGGACAGGGGGCATGAACACTGAAGCTTTCTTT.